The rows below give T cell receptor beta chains drawn from one sample of a study of cytomegalovirus exposure and HLA in healthy donors. The repertoire was sequenced with immunoSEQ multiplex PCR; TCRdb's copy has only in-frame clones and lacks some. The profile shows 120,000 or so clones, approximately 80% of them singletons. What was sequenced was PBMCs. These receptors were collected from a middle-aged man in good health and CMV-seronegative. CDR3s include the opening cysteine and the closing phenylalanine or tryptophan. The D gene is left open where the match is weak. Some rows mark clone size as missing; the rest say once, few, many or name a class of expanded clone.

TRBV28,.,TRBD2,TRBJ2-2,CASKSVGLAGGWSVSGELFF,TGTGCCAGCAAGTCCGTTGGACTAGCGGGAGGGTGGTCTGTTTCCGGGGAGCTGTTTTTT
TRBV7-3,.,.,TRBJ2-5,CASSAGQQETQYF,TGTGCCAGCAGCGCCGGACAGCAAGAGACCCAGTACTTC
TRBV7-5,.,.,TRBJ2-7,CVRSPGLAGEGAWYEQYF,TGTGTCAGAAGCCCGGGACTAGCGGGAGAGGGGGCTTGGTACGAGCAGTACTTC
TRBV6-1,.,TRBD1,TRBJ1-5,CASSRTGSNQPQHF,TGTGCCAGCAGTCGGACAGGGAGCAATCAGCCCCAGCATTTT
TRBV29-1,.,TRBD2,TRBJ2-4,CSVEEAGRDIQYF,TGCAGCGTTGAGGAGGCGGGGAGGGACATTCAGTACTTC
TRBV30,.,.,TRBJ2-1,CAWSRGQPPQFF,TGTGCCTGGAGTCGAGGCCAGCCACCTCAGTTCTTC
TRBV10-3,.,TRBD1,TRBJ1-2,CAISRTGGHGYTF,TGTGCCATCAGCCGGACAGGGGGCCATGGCTACACCTTC
TRBV5-1,.,.,TRBJ2-1,CASSLALGGLQFF,TGCGCCAGCAGCTTGGCCTTGGGCGGACTCCAGTTCTTC
TRBV30,.,.,TRBJ2-3,CAWSSGQGRNTQYF,TGTGCCTGGAGTTCCGGCCAGGGTCGGAATACGCAGTATTTT
TRBV19,.,TRBD1,TRBJ2-3,CASSITWDSADTQYF,TGTGCCAGTAGTATCACGTGGGACAGCGCAGATACGCAGTATTTT
TRBV5-1,.,.,TRBJ1-2,CASSLEQASVYGYTF,TGCGCCAGCAGCTTGGAACAGGCGAGCGTATATGGCTACACCTTC
TRBV5-1,.,TRBD1,TRBJ1-2,CASRSGQGLYGYTF,TGCGCCAGCAGATCCGGACAGGGACTCTATGGCTACACCTTC
TRBV7-9,.,.,TRBJ2-3,CASSTRGTTQYF,TGTGCCAGCAGCACCAGGGGAACTACGCAGTATTTT
TRBV27,few,TRBD2,TRBJ2-7,CASTPLAGGSYEQYF,TGTGCCAGCACCCCACTAGCGGGAGGGTCCTACGAGCAGTACTTC
TRBV7-2,.,TRBD1,TRBJ1-5,CASSSGQGVGNQPQHF,TGTGCCAGCAGCTCAGGACAGGGTGTTGGCAATCAGCCCCAGCATTTT
TRBV14,.,TRBD1,TRBJ1-3,CASSQDTKGTVSGNTIYF,TGTGCCAGCAGCCAAGATACCAAAGGGACAGTCTCTGGAAACACCATATATTTT
TRBV2,.,.,TRBJ1-6,CASSEGPGWQIHF,TGTGCCAGCAGTGAAGGCCCGGGGTGGCAGATCCACTTT
TRBV4-2,.,.,TRBJ2-3,CASSQDSGYSTDTQYF,TGTGCCAGCAGCCAAGATTCAGGGTATAGCACAGATACGCAGTATTTT